A single TCR beta chain is shown here with its context. This sample stems from a study of blood T cell repertoires in COVID-19. Here immunoSEQ multiplex PCR was the method, and the copy in TCRdb shows in-frame clones only, minus some. The sample lists over 100,000 clones, more than 75% occurring once. This CDR3 spans 12 amino acids. The V gene's germline CDR1 is KGHSH and CDR2 LQKENI. V lost 3 bases, J lost 5 bases, and 7 bases lay in between. This receptor was identified in a man aged 35-49 years with acute or convalescent COVID-19. The specimen was peripheral blood. The gene calls are TRBV18 and TRBJ1-1; D is possibly TRBD1 (6 bases). In nucleotides, the CDR3 is TGTGCCAGCTCACCCCAGGGGACTGAAGCTTTCTTT. It specifies CASSPQGTEAFF. Variable domain in full (rest from reference TRBV18 and TRBJ1-1): NAGVMQNPRHLVRRRGQEARLRCSPMKGHSHVYWYRQLPEEGLKFMVYLQKENIIDESGMPKERFSAEFPKEGPSILRIQQVVRGDSAAYFCASSPQGTEAFFGQGTRLTVV.